Presented here are 11 T cell receptor beta chains from one specimen sequenced in a study of post-analysis software for immune sequencing data. General study results and limits: A handful of TRBV segments appeared more often in patients than in controls, and TRBV5-6, TRBV5-1 and TRBV20-1 were among these.

No antigen has been assigned to these receptors. Unique molecular identifiers were built into the TCR beta cDNA libraries. TCRdb called the PCR reads again in MiXCR, with one record for every CDR3 protein. The sample comprises hundreds of thousands of distinct CDR3 sequences, 25% to 30% of which are singletons, and around 0.56% rests with the top ten. Sequenced material: blood. The receptor source for this set is a girl between 10 and 17 years old with multiple sclerosis.

The chain uses TRBV21-1 and TRBJ1-5; TRBD1 is the table's D call, not checked against the DNA. TRBV21-1 is a known pseudogene. The CDR3 is made up of 15 amino acids. CDR3 in DNA: TGTGCCAGCAGCGAATCGGGACAGTTAAATCAGCCCCAGCATTTT. Translated, it gives CASSESGQLNQPQHF.

Ten or more counts support this clonotype. The rearrangement links TRBV27 to TRBJ1-2; a possible D gene is TRBD1 (6 bases). Trimming removed 5 bases from V and 6 bases from J, with 10 bases in between. CDR3 length: 12 residues. Looked up from germline, CDR1 is MNHEY and CDR2 is SMNVEV (reference sequence). Here the CDR3 reads CASSTGFDGYTF. The CDR3 bases are TGTGCCAGCAGTACAGGGTTCGATGGCTACACCTTC.

This clonotype has a handful of counts. The V call is TRBV6-2 or TRBV6-3, the J call TRBJ2-7; tentatively, D is TRBD1 (6 bases). The CDR3 contains 16 residues. V dropped 7 bases and J dropped 4 bases, with 23 bases sitting between them. The germline CDR1 and CDR2 sequences are MNHEY and SVGEGT. CDR3 sequence (DNA): TGTGCCAGCATACCGGACGGCGCAGGGGATTCTTACGAGCAGTACTTC. It encodes CASIPDGAGDSYEQYF.

As to this clonotype: A junction end diverges from the germline sequence, so it may reflect a read error. This chain connects TRBV12-3 or TRBV12-4 to TRBJ2-3; a weak D match, TRBD2 (5 bases). This CDR3 spans 15 amino acids. The CDR3, as DNA: TGTGTCAGCAGCAAGAGCGAGGGAACGACAGATACGCAGTATTTT. Translation gives CVSSKSEGTTDTQYF.

This clonotype was counted a few times. V gene TRBV27 combines with J gene TRBJ2-7, with D perhaps assigned TRBD1 or TRBD2 (5 bases each). This CDR3 comprises 15 residues. Per germline, CDR1 MNHEY and CDR2 SMNVEV (reference sequence). V was cut by 7 bases and J by 5 bases, with 21 bases left in between. This CDR3 is CASTFHGAGTDEQYF. The CDR3 region has the DNA TGTGCCAGCACTTTCCATGGGGCAGGGACGGACGAGCAGTACTTC.

This clonotype has only a few counts. This sequence joins TRBV6-1 and TRBJ1-6; 7 bases are a match to TRBD1. Germline V CDR1 and CDR2: MNHNS, SASEGT. Trimming at V came to 3 bases and at J to 10 bases, leaving 6 bases not matched to a gene. The CDR3 covers 14 residues. The CDR3 nucleotides are TGTGCCAGCAGTGAGGGGACAGTTGAATCACCCCTCCACTTT. It is translated as CASSEGTVESPLHF.

Ten or more counts support this clonotype. The chain joins TRBV4-1 to TRBJ2-5, with 8 bases lining up with TRBD1. The CDR3 has 14 residues. Germline V gene data show CDR1 as MGHRA and CDR2 as YSYEKL. Losses at the gene ends were 3 bases for V and 4 bases for J; bases not matched to a gene: 4. CDR3 coding DNA: TGCGCCAGCAGCCAGGCAGGGGGCAGAGAGACCCAGTACTTC. It specifies CASSQAGGRETQYF.

The J gene is TRBJ2-1, the V gene TRBV19; no firm D call. The length of the CDR3 is 15 residues. The V gene lost 6 bases and the J gene lost 6 bases, with 18 bases spanning the gap. Looked up from germline, CDR1 is LNHDA and CDR2 is SQIVND (reference sequence). The CDR3 sequence: CASSKNTPSRNEQFF. CDR3 sequence (DNA): TGTGCCAGTAGCAAAAATACCCCGAGTCGCAATGAGCAGTTCTTC.

Written as DNA, the CDR3 is TGTGCCAGCAGGGAGAGCTCCTACGAGCAGTACTTC. Translation gives CASRESSYEQYF. The chain carries TRBV28 and TRBJ2-7; D call uncertain. The CDR3 consists of 12 residues. Trimming left V 6 bases short and J 0 bases short, with 6 bases between. Germline CDR1 is MDHEN and CDR2 is SYDVKM.

Points on this clonotype: One end of the junction does not line up with germline, which may come from a read error. This chain uses TRBV5-1 with TRBJ2-5, with 7 bases lining up with TRBD1. CDR1 is SGHRS, CDR2 YFSETQ, per germline. This CDR3 comprises 16 residues. CDR3 DNA: TGCGCCAGCAGCTTGGGCGACAGGGTAGGGCCAGAGGCCCAGTACTTC. Translation: CASSLGDRVGPEAQYF.

This clonotype was seen more than once but under ten times. The chain uses TRBV6-5 and TRBJ1-2, with TRBD1 as a possible D gene (6 bases). With 6 bases removed from V and 5 bases from J, the gap between germline ends came to 19 bases. CDR1 and CDR2 (germline): MNHEY, SVGAGI. This CDR3 is built from 15 residues. The DNA of the CDR3 is TGTGCCAGCAGAACGCCCGGGGGGGGCTCGTATGGCTACACCTTC. It encodes CASRTPGGGSYGYTF.